Listed below are T cell receptor beta chains from one sample, sequenced in a study of T-cell reconstitution after alpha-beta-depleted transplantation in children. MiXCR, applied by TCRdb to the PCR reads, yields one record per CDR3 protein. Of roughly 220,000 distinct CDR3 sequences in the sample, about 12% were seen once. The material was PBMCs from the stem cell graft donor, obtained from the stem cell graft. The receptors were gathered from a human donor who donated a stem cell graft to a child with acute lymphoblastic leukemia. Both conserved end residues are part of each CDR3. The D gene is left open where the match is weak. Some rows mark clone size as missing; the rest say once, few, many or name a class of expanded clone.

many,TRBD1,TRBV5-1,TRBJ1-5,TGCGCCAGCAGCGAGGGACAGGTGAGCAATCAGCCCCAGCATTTT,CASSEGQVSNQPQHF
many,-,TRBV5-5,TRBJ1-1,TGTGCCAGCAGCTTGAAGGGCTCGGGTTCTGAAGCTTTCTTT,CASSLKGSGSEAFF
many,-,TRBV7-2,TRBJ2-7,TGTGCCAGCAGCTTAGCACTAACCAGCTCCTACGAGCAGTACTTC,CASSLALTSSYEQYF
-,TRBD1,TRBV23-1,TRBJ2-7,TGCGCCAGCAGTCAATGTTCGGGAGGACAGGGGACCTACGAGCAGTACTTC,CASSQCSGGQGTYEQYF
-,-,TRBV6-1,TRBJ2-7,TGTGCCAGCACACCCGGACTTATAGCCTACGGGCAGTACTTC,CASTPGLIAYGQYF
many,-,TRBV7-2,TRBJ2-1,TGTGCCAGCAGCTTGCTGGGTAGCGAGCAGTTCTTC,CASSLLGSEQFF
many,-,TRBV4-2,TRBJ1-6,TGTGCCAGCAGCCAAGAGCCCTGGGCAAGCTCCTATAATTCACCCCTCCACTTT,CASSQEPWASSYNSPLHF
-,TRBD2,TRBV20-1,TRBJ2-1,TGCAGTGCTCGCCGGACTAGCGGGGACTACAATGAGCAGTTCTTC,CSARRTSGDYNEQFF
-,-,TRBV10-3,TRBJ2-3,TGTGCCATCAGCCTACCATTCCCCCGCACAGATACGCAGTATTTT,CAISLPFPRTDTQYF
-,TRBD2,TRBV5-1,TRBJ2-3,TGCGCCAGCAGCTCTAGCGGGAGGACAGATACGCAGTATTTT,CASSSSGRTDTQYF
-,TRBD2,TRBV4-3,TRBJ2-3,TGCGCCAGCAGCCAAGAAAGGACTAGCGGGAGGTTCACAGATACGCAGTATTTT,CASSQERTSGRFTDTQYF
many,-,TRBV7-6,TRBJ2-4,TGTGCCAGCAGCTTAGAACAGGGAAACAAAAACATTCAGTACTTC,CASSLEQGNKNIQYF
many,-,TRBV20-1,TRBJ2-1,TGCAGTGCTAGTGGGGTAACGCGGCACTTGGACGATGAGCAGTTCTTC,CSASGVTRHLDDEQFF
many,TRBD2,TRBV4-2,TRBJ2-1,TGTGCCAGCAGCCAGGGACTAGCTTACAATGAGCAGTTCTTC,CASSQGLAYNEQFF
many,-,TRBV5-1,TRBJ2-7,TGCGCCAGCAGCCCCGATAATGATTACGAGCAGTACTTC,CASSPDNDYEQYF
many,TRBD1,TRBV5-1,TRBJ2-2,TGCGCCAGCAGCTCCGGACAGGGAAGTTCGGGGGAGCTGTTTTTT,CASSSGQGSSGELFF
many,-,TRBV20-1,TRBJ1-2,TGCACCACGGGACGGGGGACTAACTATGGCTACACCTTC,CTTGRGTNYGYTF
many,TRBD2,TRBV5-1,TRBJ2-1,TGCGCCAGCAGCTTGGGCCCGGGACTAGCCTACAATGAGCAGTTCTTC,CASSLGPGLAYNEQFF
many,-,TRBV5-1,TRBJ2-1,TGCGCCAGCAGTTTCTATTCCTACAATGAGCAGTTCTTC,CASSFYSYNEQFF
many,TRBD2,TRBV5-1,TRBJ2-1,TGCGCCAGCAGCTTGGCGACTAGCGGGAGGGATGAGCAGTTCTTC,CASSLATSGRDEQFF
many,-,TRBV9,TRBJ2-1,TGTGCCAGCAGCGTCAAGGCAGGTGGGAATGAGCAGTTCTTC,CASSVKAGGNEQFF
-,-,TRBV19,TRBJ2-7,TGTGCCAGTAGTATAGGCGCAGGTCTACGGCACGAGCAGTACTTC,CASSIGAGLRHEQYF
many,-,TRBV7-9,TRBJ1-2,TGTGCCAGCAGCCTAAGGGGTAGTCCTAACTATGGCTACACCTTC,CASSLRGSPNYGYTF
many,-,TRBV12-3/TRBV12-4,TRBJ2-7,TGTGCCAGCAGTTTAGCGGGTAGCGCGACCTACGAGCAGTACTTC,CASSLAGSATYEQYF
many,-,TRBV7-9,TRBJ2-2,TGTGCCAGCAGCCCCGGGCACGGGGAGCTGTTTTTT,CASSPGHGELFF
-,TRBD1,TRBV19,TRBJ1-5,TGTGCCAGTAGTATGACAGGGGCCAGGAATCAGCCCCAGCATTTT,CASSMTGARNQPQHF
many,-,TRBV6-2/TRBV6-3,TRBJ2-1,TGTGCCAGCAGTCGGCGGGCTTCCTACAATGAGCAGTTCTTC,CASSRRASYNEQFF
many,-,TRBV9,TRBJ1-2,TGTGCCAGCGGATTAGGACCTAACTATGGCTACACCTTC,CASGLGPNYGYTF
many,-,TRBV6-5,TRBJ2-5,TGTGCCAGCAGTTACTCGGGGGTGGGAGAGACCCAGTACTTC,CASSYSGVGETQYF
many,-,TRBV7-2,TRBJ2-3,TGTGCCAGCAGCTTAGGCGGGGTCGAGGCAGATACGCAGTATTTT,CASSLGGVEADTQYF
-,TRBD2,TRBV24-1,TRBJ2-1,TGTGCCACCAGTGATTTACCCGGGACTAGCGGAGAATATGAGCAGTTCTTC,CATSDLPGTSGEYEQFF
many,TRBD1,TRBV6-4,TRBJ2-1,TGTGCCAGCAGTGACTTGACAGGGGGAGGTGAGCAGTTCTTC,CASSDLTGGGEQFF
medium-sized,TRBD2,TRBV4-3,TRBJ2-1,TGCGCCAGCAGCCAAGATCCCGGGGGGGCCTACAATGAGCAGTTCTTC,CASSQDPGGAYNEQFF
-,-,TRBV18,TRBJ2-7,TGTGCCAGCTCACCACCGACAGGACCCTACGAGCAGTACTTC,CASSPPTGPYEQYF
many,TRBD2,TRBV10-3,TRBJ2-7,TGTGCCATCAGTGAGCGGGGGGGTAATCTCTACGAGCAGTACTTC,CAISERGGNLYEQYF
many,-,TRBV6-5,TRBJ2-7,TGTGCCAGCAGACAAGGGGCAGGGATTTACTACGAGCAGCACTTC,CASRQGAGIYYEQHF